The 2 T cell receptor beta chains below come from one sample, sequenced in a study of blood T cell repertoires in COVID-19. The data were produced by immunoSEQ multiplex PCR, yet TCRdb's version contains in-frame clones alone and is incomplete. This repertoire shows some 200,000 clones, about 86% found once; its top ten account for 1.5%. The source material was peripheral blood. The receptor source for this set is a man aged 18 to 30 with active or convalescent COVID-19.

The chain links TRBV9 to TRBJ2-1; TRBD1 matches at 8 bases. The CDR3 runs to 12 residues. Germline loops: CDR1 SGDLS, CDR2 YYNGEE. V was pared by 0 bases and J by 11 bases, with 1 base of the junction left unmatched. The DNA of the CDR3 is TGTGCCAGCAGCGTAGGGACAGGGCAGCAGTTCTTC. It codes for CASSVGTGQQFF. The variable domain in full, completed from reference TRBV9 and TRBJ2-1, reads DSGVTQTPKHLITATGQRVTLRCSPRSGDLSVYWYQQSLDQGLQFLIQYYNGEERAKGNILERFSAQQFPDLHSELNLSSLELGDSALYFCASSVGTGQQFFGPGTRLTVL.

The CDR3 sequence: CASSPSRVSGANVLTF. The CDR3 bases are TGTGCCAGCTCACCATCACGGGTCTCTGGGGCCAACGTCCTGACTTTC. The J gene is TRBJ2-6, the V gene TRBV18; D gene uncertain. CDR3 length: 16 amino acids. Trimming took off 2 bases at V and 0 bases at J, with 8 bases between the two ends. Germline-derived CDR1 and CDR2 are KGHSH and LQKENI.